Below, 4 T cell receptor beta chains from the same sample are listed, as sequenced in a study of cytomegalovirus exposure and HLA in healthy donors. PCR primers comprised 60 Vbeta and 13 Jbeta primers. Some clones are missing from TCRdb's copy, which holds only in-frame ones; the method was immunoSEQ multiplex PCR. Of 100,000 to 150,000 clones in the sample, approximately 70% were seen once. Sequencing was carried out using PBMCs. These receptors were taken from a woman aged 55-70 years in good health and CMV-seropositive.

The chain combines TRBV12-2 with TRBJ1-5; the table calls TRBD1, which could not be checked here. TRBV12-2 is shown as a pseudogene. The CDR3 runs to 18 residues. CDR3 sequence: CASRLRQGAEYSNQPQHF. The CDR3 DNA reads TGTGCAAGTCGCTTGCGGCAGGGGGCCGAATATAGCAATCAGCCCCAGCATTTT.

J is TRBJ2-1 and V is TRBV18; D possibly corresponds to TRBD2 (6 bases). V was trimmed by 6 bases and J by 3 bases, leaving 15 bases between them. Germline V gene sequence: CDR1 KGHSH, CDR2 LQKENI. The CDR3 has 15 amino acids. The CDR3 protein is CASSPSGGDYNEQFF. The DNA of the CDR3 is TGTGCCAGCTCGCCGAGCGGCGGGGACTACAATGAGCAGTTCTTC.

DNA of the CDR3: TGTGCCAGCAGTGACAGGGGTCCCCCCAACGAGCAGTACTTC. Translating gives CASSDRGPPNEQYF. The chain recombines TRBV6-5 with TRBJ2-7; 8 nucleotides line up with TRBD1. This CDR3 region has 14 residues. J gave up 5 bases and V 5 bases, and 8 bases lay outside the gene matches. Germline lookup yields CDR1 MNHEY and CDR2 SVGAGI.

The table lists this clone with a count of one. This sequence joins TRBV5-1 and TRBJ2-7, with 11 nucleotides matching TRBD2. In germline, CDR1 is SGHRS, CDR2 YFSETQ. This CDR3 contains 15 residues. The V segment lost 0 bases and the J segment 6 bases; nucleotides outside the gene matches: 5. The CDR3 loop is CASSLELAGGREQYF. In DNA, the CDR3 is TGCGCCAGCAGCTTGGAGCTAGCGGGGGGCCGCGAGCAGTACTTC. Based on the CDR3 plus reference TRBV5-1 and TRBJ2-7, the full variable domain is KAGVTQTPRYLIKTRGQQVTLSCSPISGHRSVSWYQQTPGQGLQFLFEYFSETQRNKGNFPGRFSGRQFSNSRSEMNVSTLELGDSALYLCASSLELAGGREQYFGPGTRLTVT.